The next 26 T cell receptor beta chains were all read from a single sample in a study of T-cell reconstitution after alpha-beta-depleted transplantation in children. Molecular barcoding with unique molecular identifiers was used for the TCRbeta library. TCRdb reprocessed the PCR reads via MiXCR and lists one record per CDR3 protein. In the table there are over 550,000 distinct CDR3 sequences, about 11% of which are singletons. The sample here was PBMCs from the stem cell graft donor, taken from the stem cell graft. The receptors shown here come from a human donor who donated a stem cell graft to a child with acute myeloid leukemia.

The rearrangement uses TRBV7-6 and TRBJ2-1, with 11 bases matching TRBD2. After removal of 3 bases from V and 3 bases from J, the junction contained 4 bases not matched to a gene. In germline, CDR1 is SGHVS, CDR2 FNYEAQ. The CDR3 has 16 amino acids. The CDR3 reads CASSFGTSGYYNEQFF. Written as DNA, the CDR3 is TGTGCCAGCAGCTTTGGGACTAGCGGTTACTACAATGAGCAGTTCTTC.

This clonotype was seen many times. V is TRBV9 and J is TRBJ2-1; the match to TRBD2 covers 9 bases. Trimming at V came to 3 bases and at J to 4 bases, leaving 8 bases not matched to a gene. The CDR3 is 16 residues long. The germline gives CDR1 SGDLS, CDR2 YYNGEE. The CDR3 DNA follows: TGTGCCAGCAGCGCTATAGCGGGAGCGGTATACAATGAGCAGTTCTTC. Encoded protein: CASSAIAGAVYNEQFF.

V usage is TRBV10-3 and J usage is TRBJ1-2, with unresolved D. Germline-derived CDR1 and CDR2 are ENHRY and SYGVKD. Trimming took off 4 bases at V and 5 bases at J, with 14 bases between the two ends. The CDR3 has 14 amino acids. This chain's CDR3 is CAISADPSVYGYTF. CDR3 nucleotide sequence: TGTGCCATCAGTGCAGACCCCAGTGTTTATGGCTACACCTTC.

By frequency in the sample, this clonotype is medium-sized (0.01 to 0.1%). The chain is built from TRBV12-3 or TRBV12-4 and TRBJ1-1, with D possibly being TRBD1 (5 bases). There are 13 residues in the CDR3. V dropped 6 bases and J dropped 2 bases, with 10 bases sitting between them. The CDR3 protein is CASSATGNTEAFF. The CDR3 bases are TGTGCCAGCAGCGCAACAGGAAACACTGAAGCTTTCTTT.

The chain has TRBV2 and TRBJ2-7; D is ambiguous. Trimming took 6 bases from V and 1 from J, leaving 10 bases between them. CDR1 is SNHLY, CDR2 FYNNEI, per germline. The CDR3 sequence is 13 residues long. The CDR3 loop is CASRNGVSYEQYF. CDR3 nucleotide sequence: TGTGCCAGCAGAAACGGAGTGTCCTACGAGCAGTACTTC.

This clonotype was picked up many times. The gene calls are TRBV6-5 and TRBJ2-5; D unresolved. The germline V gene encodes CDR1 MNHEY and CDR2 SVGAGI. The CDR3 loop spans 11 amino acids. The V and J ends lost 2 bases and 3 bases respectively, with 1 base between them. The CDR3 loop is CASSYEETQYF. The CDR3 region has the DNA TGTGCCAGCAGTTACGAAGAGACCCAGTACTTC.

There are many counts of this clonotype. For the CDR3, the DNA is TGCGCCAGCAGCTTGGTTACAGGGTCCTACCAAGAGACCCAGTACTTC. This codes for CASSLVTGSYQETQYF. The gene calls are TRBV5-1 and TRBJ2-5; tentative D call: TRBD1 (6 bases). V was pared by 0 bases and J by 0 bases, with 12 bases between. CDR1 is SGHRS and CDR2 is YFSETQ in the germline V gene. This CDR3 spans 16 amino acids.

This clonotype came up many times. The rearrangement uses TRBV11-2 and TRBJ2-1; 10 bases match TRBD2. The CDR3 covers 16 residues. Germline V gene sequence: CDR1 SGHAT, CDR2 FQNNGV. The V and J ends lost 5 bases and 4 bases, in that order; junction bases with no gene match: 8. In DNA form, the CDR3 reads TGTGCCAGCAGCATCCGACTAGCGGGTGTATACAATGAGCAGTTCTTC. This sequence encodes CASSIRLAGVYNEQFF. The full variable domain, with the rest looked up from reference TRBV11-2 and TRBJ2-1, is EAGVAQSPRYKIIEKRQSVAFWCNPISGHATLYWYQQILGQGPKLLIQFQNNGVVDDSQLPKDRFSAERLKGVDSTLKIQPAKLEDSAVYLCASSIRLAGVYNEQFFGPGTRLTVL.

There are a few counts of this clonotype. The chain uses TRBV5-1 and TRBJ2-3; D tentatively reads TRBD1 or TRBD2 (5 bases each). V was trimmed by 4 bases and J by 0 bases, leaving 12 bases between them. There are 15 residues in the CDR3. Germline CDR1 and CDR2: SGHRS and YFSETQ. CDR3 amino acids: CASSRDLTSTDTQYF. DNA of the CDR3: TGCGCCAGCAGCCGGGACCTGACTAGCACAGATACGCAGTATTTT.

This clonotype was counted at least ten times. This rearrangement joins TRBV2 to TRBJ1-2; no firm D call. CDR3 length equals 12 residues. The V and J ends lost 2 bases and 7 bases respectively, with 8 bases between them. The germline V gene encodes CDR1 SNHLY and CDR2 FYNNEI. CDR3 residues: CASSESGSGYTF. Written as DNA, the CDR3 is TGTGCCAGCAGTGAATCCGGTTCTGGCTACACCTTC.

This clonotype was seen many times. The V gene is TRBV20-1, the J gene TRBJ2-7; either TRBD1 or TRBD2 may supply D (5 bases each). The CDR3 is 13 residues long. The germline CDR1 and CDR2 sequences are DFQATT and SNEGSKA (reference sequence). Trimming shortened V by 4 bases and J by 7 bases, and 17 bases separated the two germline ends. The CDR3 DNA reads as TGCAGTGCTAAACGGGGCGGCTTGGGGGAGCAGTACTTC. Its protein is CSAKRGGLGEQYF.

The gene calls are TRBV7-9 and TRBJ2-1; 9 nucleotides agree with TRBD2. The trim removed 3 bases at V and 1 base at J, leaving 7 bases unmatched. Germline CDR1 is SEHNR and CDR2 is FQNEAQ (reference sequence). The CDR3 spans 17 residues. The CDR3, as DNA: TGTGCCAGCAGCTTCCTTGCGGGAGGGGTATCCTACAATGAGCAGTTCTTC. Amino acids: CASSFLAGGVSYNEQFF.

The gene calls are TRBV30 and TRBJ2-7; 13 bases fit TRBD2. CDR1 is GTSNPN and CDR2 is SVGIG in the germline V gene (reference sequence). V gave up 5 bases and J gave up 5 bases; unmatched junction bases: 9. This CDR3 contains 15 residues. CDR3 coding DNA: TGTGCCTGGGGGACTAGCGGGGCTGCCTATAACGAGCAGTACTTC. Encoded protein: CAWGTSGAAYNEQYF.

The V call is TRBV12-3 or TRBV12-4, the J call TRBJ2-3; the match to TRBD2 covers 9 bases. This CDR3 region has 17 residues. Trimming took 2 bases from V and 0 from J; bases not matched to a gene: 6. This CDR3 is CASSLRLAGTSTDTQYF. CDR3 nucleotide sequence: TGTGCCAGCAGTTTAAGGCTAGCGGGAACTAGCACAGATACGCAGTATTTT.

This clonotype was counted only a few times. The rearrangement uses TRBV29-1 and TRBJ2-1, with D possibly called TRBD1 or TRBD2 (5 bases each). Germline CDR1 SQVTM, CDR2 ANQGSEA. V lost 7 bases, J lost 7 bases, and 20 bases lay in between. The CDR3 spans 14 residues. The CDR3 is CSAMQARGANEQFF. The CDR3 DNA is TGCAGCGCCATGCAAGCGCGAGGGGCTAATGAGCAGTTCTTC.

In its sample, this clonotype was seen a few times. V and J are TRBV27 and TRBJ2-1; TRBD1 agrees at 10 bases. This CDR3 spans 16 amino acids. CDR1 is MNHEY, CDR2 SMNVEV, per germline (reference sequence). Germline trimming cut 5 bases from V and 2 bases from J; bases unmatched to any gene: 6. The CDR3 nucleotides are TGTGCCAGCAGTCCCGGGGACAGGGGTGCCTACAATGAGCAGTTCTTC. Amino acids: CASSPGDRGAYNEQFF.

The chain combines TRBV10-3 with TRBJ2-1; 8 nucleotides match TRBD2. CDR3 length: 14 amino acids. CDR1 is ENHRY and CDR2 is SYGVKD in the germline V gene. J was trimmed by 4 bases and V by 3 bases; bases with no gene match: 2. CDR3 residues: CAISDGGGYNEQFF. CDR3 bases: TGTGCCATCAGTGACGGGGGGGGGTACAATGAGCAGTTCTTC.

The J gene is TRBJ2-7, the V gene TRBV27; D unclear. The CDR3 totals 14 residues. Per the germline V gene, CDR1 is MNHEY and CDR2 is SMNVEV (reference sequence). Trimming took off 4 bases at V and 0 bases at J, with 10 bases between the two ends. The chain's CDR3 is CASSWRDASYEQYF. The CDR3 DNA follows: TGTGCCAGCAGTTGGCGAGATGCCTCCTACGAGCAGTACTTC.

The V gene is TRBV12-3 or TRBV12-4, the J gene TRBJ1-1; possible D gene TRBD1, 5 bases. The CDR3 has 15 residues. V lost 1 base and J lost 1, with 10 bases in between. The CDR3 DNA reads TGTGCCAGCAGTTTAGTCACCGGGGGGAACACTGAAGCTTTCTTT. Translation gives CASSLVTGGNTEAFF.

This clonotype appeared a few times. CDR3 region: CASRSRRGTNYGYTF. CDR3 DNA sequence: TGTGCCAGCAGATCCAGAAGGGGGACTAACTATGGCTACACCTTC. J is TRBJ1-2 and V is TRBV12-3 or TRBV12-4; D perhaps matches TRBD1 (6 bases). The CDR3 has 15 amino acids. V dropped 6 bases and J dropped 0 bases, with 14 bases sitting between them.

This clonotype was detected ten times or more. V and J are TRBV4-3 and TRBJ2-1; D gene uncertain. The V gene lost 0 bases and the J gene lost 5 bases, with 11 bases spanning the gap. CDR1 and CDR2 (germline): LGHNA, YSLEER. This CDR3 contains 15 residues. DNA of the CDR3: TGCGCCAGCAGCCAAGAGGGTAGCAAACACAATGAGCAGTTCTTC. Its translation is CASSQEGSKHNEQFF.

This chain joins TRBV7-9 and TRBJ2-7, with 9 nucleotides matching TRBD1. The germline V gene encodes CDR1 SEHNR and CDR2 FQNEAQ (reference sequence). This CDR3 region has 14 residues. Trimming cost V 3 bases and J 4 bases; bases outside gene matches: 4. Here the CDR3 reads CASSFEQGAYEQYF. The CDR3 bases are TGTGCCAGCAGCTTCGAACAGGGGGCTTACGAGCAGTACTTC.

The chain uses TRBV28 and TRBJ2-7; TRBD1 matches at 7 bases. Per germline, CDR1 MDHEN and CDR2 SYDVKM. The CDR3 covers 14 residues. Unmatched junction bases numbered 8, after V lost 6 bases and J lost 3 bases. As DNA, the CDR3 is TGTGCCAGCAGGGTAGGGACAGACTACTACGAGCAGTACTTC. It codes for CASRVGTDYYEQYF.

In its sample, this clonotype was seen a few times. The V and J genes are TRBV29-1 and TRBJ2-7; 9 bases map to TRBD2. In germline, CDR1 is SQVTM, CDR2 ANQGSEA. This CDR3 is built from 15 residues. With 4 bases clipped from V and 0 bases from J, the junction kept 7 bases outside the gene matches. The CDR3 loop reads CSVAGGLALSYEQYF. Here the CDR3 DNA reads TGCAGCGTTGCGGGGGGACTAGCCCTCTCCTACGAGCAGTACTTC.

This clonotype appeared many times. The V call is TRBV12-3 or TRBV12-4, the J call TRBJ2-3, with 8 bases fitting TRBD1. The CDR3 spans 14 residues. V was clipped by 6 bases and J by 0 bases; unmatched bases: 2. The CDR3 nucleotides read TGTGCCAGCAGCAGGACAGGGAGCACAGATACGCAGTATTTT. Protein product: CASSRTGSTDTQYF.

The sample holds many counts of this clonotype. The V and J genes are TRBV4-2 and TRBJ2-7; D call uncertain. CDR1 and CDR2 from the germline V gene are LGHNA and YNFKEQ. V was shortened by 4 bases and J by 5 bases, with 12 bases between the two germline ends. The CDR3 covers 13 residues. The chain's CDR3 is CASSPQETHEQYF. In DNA form, the CDR3 reads TGTGCCAGCAGCCCCCAAGAGACCCACGAGCAGTACTTC.